This T cell receptor (beta chain) was captured in a study of graft-versus-host responses after intestinal transplantation. The wider study: Anti-thymocyte globulin served as induction for all recipients, who then took tacrolimus and steroids for three to four years. Findings of the study overall: GvH clones occurred in recipient marrow; some first appeared in ileum or blood.

Data came from immunoSEQ multiplex PCR; TCRdb stores just in-frame clones and leaves some out. Of about 86,000 clones listed, about 87% are singletons. As regards this clone: The antigen is unknown.

After removal of 6 bases from V and 4 bases from J, the junction contained 23 bases not matched to a gene. From germline, CDR1 is LNHDA and CDR2 SQIVND (reference sequence). The CDR3 consists of 21 residues. The chain links TRBV19 to TRBJ2-6; 8 bases match TRBD2. The clonotype was recovered from a human donor who was the organ donor for an intestinal transplant. The source was unstimulated CD4+ T cells sorted from spleen or lymph node cells, collected before transplant. The CDR3 loop is CASSSNGFSGSGASGANVLTF. The CDR3 coding sequence is TGTGCCAGTAGCTCTAACGGATTTAGTGGTAGCGGGGCCTCCGGGGCCAACGTCCTGACTTTC.